The entry below describes one T cell receptor beta chain. The antigen is not known. The data stem from a study of shared clonotypes between healthy human individuals. Study conclusions and caveats: Sampling covered blood only; tissue repertoires likely differ.

Data came from immunoSEQ multiplex PCR; TCRdb stores just in-frame clones and leaves some out. Of 2 million to 2.5 million clones listed, around 95% are singletons. With V trimmed by 7 bases and J by 10 bases, 7 bases remained unmatched. Germline V CDR1 and CDR2: SGHRS, YFSETQ. There are 13 residues in the CDR3. The chain joins TRBV5-1 to TRBJ1-6; 8 nucleotides line up with TRBD1. Material for sequencing was naive CD4+ T cells sorted from blood. The subset is: CD45RA+ positively selected. This receptor was taken from a man aged 18 to 29 in good health. The CDR3 loop is CASSGQEESPLHF. The DNA of the CDR3 is TGCGCCAGCTCGGGACAGGAAGAATCACCCCTCCACTTT.